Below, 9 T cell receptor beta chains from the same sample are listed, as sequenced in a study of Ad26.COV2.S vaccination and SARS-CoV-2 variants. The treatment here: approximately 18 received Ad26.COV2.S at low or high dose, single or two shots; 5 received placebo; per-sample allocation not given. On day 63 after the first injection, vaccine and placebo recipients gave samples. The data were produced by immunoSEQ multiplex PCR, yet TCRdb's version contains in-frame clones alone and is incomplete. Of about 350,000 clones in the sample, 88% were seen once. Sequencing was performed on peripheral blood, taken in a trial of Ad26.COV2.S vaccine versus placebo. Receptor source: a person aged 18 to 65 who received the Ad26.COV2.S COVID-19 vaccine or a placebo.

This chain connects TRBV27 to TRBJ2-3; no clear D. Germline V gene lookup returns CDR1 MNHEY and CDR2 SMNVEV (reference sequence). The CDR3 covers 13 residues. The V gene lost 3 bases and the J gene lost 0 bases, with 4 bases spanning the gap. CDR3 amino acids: CASSFSSTDTQYF. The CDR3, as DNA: TGTGCCAGCAGTTTTTCCAGCACAGATACGCAGTATTTT.

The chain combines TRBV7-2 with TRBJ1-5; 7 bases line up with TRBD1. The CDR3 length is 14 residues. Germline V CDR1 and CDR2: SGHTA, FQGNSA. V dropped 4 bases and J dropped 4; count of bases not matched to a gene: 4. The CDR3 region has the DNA TGTGCCAGCAGCTCTGGGGGACAGAATCAGCCCCAGCATTTT. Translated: CASSSGGQNQPQHF. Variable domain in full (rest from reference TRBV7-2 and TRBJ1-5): GAGVSQSPSNKVTEKGKDVELRCDPISGHTALYWYRQSLGQGLEFLIYFQGNSAPDKSGLPSDRFSAERTGGSVSTLTIQRTQQEDSAVYLCASSSGGQNQPQHFGDGTRLSIL.

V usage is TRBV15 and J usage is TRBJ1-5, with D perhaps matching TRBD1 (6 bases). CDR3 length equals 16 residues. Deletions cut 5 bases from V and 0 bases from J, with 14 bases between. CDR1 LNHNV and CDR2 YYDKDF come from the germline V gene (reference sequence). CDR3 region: CATSGGATYSNQPQHF. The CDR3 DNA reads TGTGCCACCAGCGGGGGCGCGACTTATAGCAATCAGCCCCAGCATTTT.

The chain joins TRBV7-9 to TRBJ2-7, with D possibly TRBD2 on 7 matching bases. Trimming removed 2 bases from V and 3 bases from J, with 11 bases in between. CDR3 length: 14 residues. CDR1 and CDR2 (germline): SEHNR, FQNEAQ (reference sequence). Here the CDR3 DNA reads TGTGCCAGCAGCTTACAGGGAGGGGGCTACGAGCAGTACTTC. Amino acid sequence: CASSLQGGGYEQYF.

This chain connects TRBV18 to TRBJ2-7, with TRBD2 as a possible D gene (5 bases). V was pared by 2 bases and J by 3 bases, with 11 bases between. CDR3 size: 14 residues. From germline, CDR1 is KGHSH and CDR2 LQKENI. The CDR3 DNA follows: TGTGCCAGCTCACCAGGGCCGGGAAGCTACGAGCAGTACTTC. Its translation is CASSPGPGSYEQYF.

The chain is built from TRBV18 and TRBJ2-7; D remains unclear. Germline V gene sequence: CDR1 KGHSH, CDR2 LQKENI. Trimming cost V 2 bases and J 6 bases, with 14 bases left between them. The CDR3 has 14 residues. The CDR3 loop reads CASSPSTGFGEQYF. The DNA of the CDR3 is TGTGCCAGCTCACCATCAACCGGATTTGGCGAGCAGTACTTC.

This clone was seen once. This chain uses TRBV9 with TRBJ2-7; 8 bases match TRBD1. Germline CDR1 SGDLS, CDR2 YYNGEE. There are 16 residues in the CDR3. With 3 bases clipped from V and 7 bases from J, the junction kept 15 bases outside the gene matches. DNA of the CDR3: TGTGCCAGCAGCGCTTCCGGGACAGGCCCCCCGTGGGAGCAGTACTTC. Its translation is CASSASGTGPPWEQYF.

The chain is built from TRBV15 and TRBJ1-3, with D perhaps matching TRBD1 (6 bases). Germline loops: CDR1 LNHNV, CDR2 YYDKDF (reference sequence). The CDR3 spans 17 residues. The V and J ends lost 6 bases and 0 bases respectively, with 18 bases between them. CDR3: CATREVLGGGSGNTIYF. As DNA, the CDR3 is TGTGCCACCAGGGAAGTCCTCGGGGGCGGCTCTGGAAACACCATATATTTT. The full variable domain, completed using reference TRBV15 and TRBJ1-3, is DAMVIQNPRYQVTQFGKPVTLSCSQTLNHNVMYWYQQKSSQAPKLLFHYYDKDFNNEADTPDNFQSRRPNTSFCFLDIRSPGLGDTAMYLCATREVLGGGSGNTIYFGEGSWLTVV.

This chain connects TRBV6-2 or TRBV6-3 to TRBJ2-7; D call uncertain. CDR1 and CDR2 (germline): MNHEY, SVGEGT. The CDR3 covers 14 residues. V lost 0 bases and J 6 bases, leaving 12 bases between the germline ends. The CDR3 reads CASSYSRLVTEQYF. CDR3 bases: TGTGCCAGCAGTTACTCGAGGTTAGTGACCGAGCAGTACTTC.